This T cell receptor (beta chain) is from a study of cytomegalovirus exposure and HLA in healthy donors. Whole-study findings and limits: Other equally common chains were less clonally expanded than HLA-associated TCR beta chains, a later analysis showed. Cytomegalovirus association was assigned to more than 150 TCR beta chains.

CDR3 length: 16 residues. CDR1 is SGHNT, CDR2 YYREEE, per germline (reference sequence). Trimming shortened V by 1 base and J by 0 bases, and 10 bases separated the two germline ends. PCR employed 60 Vbeta and 13 Jbeta primers. Using immunoSEQ multiplex PCR, the repertoire was profiled, and TCRdb retains in-frame clones only, with some absent. The sample records more than 95,000 clones, 9.5% to 15% being singletons. Note on this clone: Its antigen is currently unknown.

This receptor was identified in a man aged 35-49 years in good health and CMV-seropositive. The gene calls are TRBV5-4 and TRBJ1-4; no clear D. Sample: PBMCs. CDR3 sequence: CASSLRGPATNEKLFF. The CDR3 DNA reads as TGTGCCAGCAGCTTGCGGGGTCCCGCAACTAATGAAAAACTGTTTTTT.